Following are 32 T cell receptor beta chains from one sample sequenced in a study of identical twins. A single record per CDR3 protein comes from TCRdb applying MiXCR to the 5' RACE reads. Among 350,000 to 450,000 distinct CDR3 sequences listed, about 18% were seen once. Material: naive T cells sorted from blood. The receptors were gathered from a man aged 50 to 60 in good health.

The V gene is TRBV4-1, the J gene TRBJ2-7, with TRBD1 matching 7 bases. The CDR3 consists of 14 residues. Germline lookup yields CDR1 MGHRA and CDR2 YSYEKL. The trim removed 3 bases at V and 3 bases at J, leaving 5 bases unmatched. CDR3 nucleotides: TGCGCCAGCAGCCAGCCGGGACAGCACTACGAGCAGTACTTC. This gives the protein CASSQPGQHYEQYF.

This clonotype was counted at least ten times. The rearrangement links TRBV7-2 to TRBJ2-3, with D possibly matching TRBD2 (6 bases). The ends were cut back, 6 bases at V and 6 bases at J, with 19 bases in the middle. Germline lookup yields CDR1 SGHTA and CDR2 FQGNSA. This CDR3 is 15 amino acids long. In DNA, the CDR3 is TGTGCCAGCAGTCCGTTAAAGCGGGCCTTCGATACGCAGTATTTT. Its translation: CASSPLKRAFDTQYF.

In this sample, this clonotype turned up many times. J is TRBJ2-7 and V is TRBV11-1, with D possibly being TRBD1 or TRBD2 (5 bases each). CDR3 length: 13 residues. From germline, CDR1 is SGHAT and CDR2 FQDESV (reference sequence). The V end lost 5 bases, the J end lost 3 bases, and 11 bases lay between the germline ends. DNA for the CDR3: TGTGCCAGCAGCATAGGGACGATCTACGAGCAGTACTTC. It codes for CASSIGTIYEQYF.

In its sample, this clonotype was seen many times. The gene calls are TRBV14 and TRBJ2-7; 10 nucleotides match TRBD1. The CDR3 totals 13 residues. The trim removed 5 bases at V and 3 bases at J, leaving 1 base unmatched. From germline, CDR1 is SGHDN and CDR2 FVKESK. Written as DNA, the CDR3 is TGTGCCAGCAGCGGGACAGGGGTCTACGAGCAGTACTTC. Translation: CASSGTGVYEQYF.

This clonotype was counted between two and nine times. This sequence joins TRBV25-1 and TRBJ2-4; 7 bases fit TRBD1. The ends lost 7 bases at V and 8 bases at J; junction bases unmatched: 2. CDR1 and CDR2 (germline): MGHDK, SYGVNS. The CDR3 totals 11 residues. The CDR3 DNA reads as TGTGCCAGCACTCAGGGGGACATTCAGTACTTC. Protein: CASTQGDIQYF.

This clonotype was detected ten times or more. The CDR3 here is CASSQRQGSYNEQFF. The CDR3 nucleotides read TGTGCCAGCAGTCAAAGACAGGGGTCGTACAATGAGCAGTTCTTC. The chain combines TRBV6-2 or TRBV6-3 with TRBJ2-1; 8 bases agree with TRBD1. Trimming took 5 bases from V and 4 from J; bases not matched to a gene: 7. In germline, CDR1 is MNHEY, CDR2 SVGEGT. CDR3 length: 15 residues.

This clonotype was detected a few times. The V and J genes are TRBV27 and TRBJ2-7; TRBD2 might be the D (5 bases). Deletions cut 2 bases from V and 0 bases from J, with 11 bases between. This CDR3 comprises 15 residues. Germline CDR1 MNHEY, CDR2 SMNVEV (reference sequence). DNA of the CDR3: TGTGCCAGCAGTTTACTCCGCGGGCACTCCTACGAGCAGTACTTC. The encoded protein is CASSLLRGHSYEQYF.

This clonotype has at least ten counts. The V call is TRBV29-1, the J call TRBJ2-5, with 9 bases that match TRBD1. The CDR3 is 15 amino acids. Germline V gene lookup returns CDR1 SQVTM and CDR2 ANQGSEA. The junction had 11 bases not matched to a gene; V was cut back by 4 bases and J by 5 bases. The DNA for the CDR3 is TGCAGCGTTGCAAGGGGGACAGGGTCATCGGAGACCCAGTACTTC. Its translation is CSVARGTGSSETQYF.

In its sample, this clonotype was seen a few times. The gene calls are TRBV5-1 and TRBJ2-7; 7 nucleotides align to TRBD1. V lost 4 bases to trimming and J lost 4 bases; unmatched junction nucleotides: 8. Germline V gives CDR1 SGHRS, CDR2 YFSETQ. This CDR3 is built from 14 residues. CDR3 DNA: TGCGCCAGCAGCCAAGACAGGGCGATGTACGAGCAGTACTTC. This encodes CASSQDRAMYEQYF.

The V gene is TRBV18, the J gene TRBJ2-5; D is ambiguous. Trimming took 4 bases from V and 4 from J, leaving 13 bases between them. Germline CDR1 is KGHSH and CDR2 is LQKENI. This CDR3 region has 14 residues. The CDR3 protein is CASSRSIDGETQYF. The CDR3 DNA reads as TGTGCCAGCTCACGGAGTATCGATGGAGAGACCCAGTACTTC.

This clonotype occurred many times. The chain links TRBV7-2 to TRBJ2-5; 10 bases are a match to TRBD1. Germline assignment: CDR1 SGHTA and CDR2 FQGNSA. Trimming took 3 bases from V and 5 from J; bases not matched to a gene: 6. CDR3 length equals 15 residues. DNA for the CDR3: TGTGCCAGCAGCTTCCGGGACAGGGGTACGGAGACCCAGTACTTC. Residues: CASSFRDRGTETQYF.

The genes are TRBV9 and TRBJ2-1, with 8 bases matching TRBD2. The CDR3 covers 16 residues. Germline CDR1 is SGDLS and CDR2 is YYNGEE. Trimming took 4 bases from V and 10 from J; bases not matched to a gene: 16. The chain's CDR3 is CASSFGLAGAAGEQFF. The CDR3 region has the DNA TGTGCCAGCAGCTTCGGACTAGCCGGCGCGGCAGGGGAGCAGTTCTTC.

The V gene is TRBV7-2, the J gene TRBJ2-7, with 9 bases fitting TRBD2. The V gene's germline CDR1 is SGHTA and CDR2 FQGNSA. The CDR3 consists of 15 residues. Unmatched junction bases numbered 3, after V lost 1 base and J lost 2 bases. DNA of the CDR3: TGTGCCAGCAGCTTAGAGGCTAGCGGGACCTACGAGCAGTACTTC. It translates to CASSLEASGTYEQYF. The whole variable domain, remainder taken from reference TRBV7-2 and TRBJ2-7, is GAGVSQSPSNKVTEKGKDVELRCDPISGHTALYWYRQSLGQGLEFLIYFQGNSAPDKSGLPSDRFSAERTGGSVSTLTIQRTQQEDSAVYLCASSLEASGTYEQYFGPGTRLTVT.

CDR3 amino acids: CSAYRLADSTDTQYF. The CDR3 DNA reads as TGCAGTGCCTACCGGCTAGCGGATAGCACAGATACGCAGTATTTT. The genes are TRBV20-1 and TRBJ2-3, with TRBD2 identical over 7 bases. The CDR3 is 15 residues long. The germline V gene encodes CDR1 DFQATT and CDR2 SNEGSKA (reference sequence). The J segment lost 0 bases and the V segment lost 6 bases, leaving 9 bases of the junction unmatched.

The sample holds many counts of this clonotype. The chain uses TRBV5-4 and TRBJ1-5; D unresolved. Germline values: CDR1 SGHNT, CDR2 YYREEE (reference sequence). The CDR3 is 13 amino acids. V was cut by 0 bases and J by 5 bases, with 6 bases left in between. CDR3 coding DNA: TGTGCCAGCAGCTTGGAATGGGATCAGCCCCAGCATTTT. Translating gives CASSLEWDQPQHF.

Only a few counts were recorded for this clonotype. The chain recombines TRBV12-3 or TRBV12-4 with TRBJ2-2; 7 bases agree with TRBD1. This CDR3 contains 14 residues. Germline trimming cut 8 bases from V and 5 bases from J; bases unmatched to any gene: 8. The CDR3 region is CASRPGGRTGELFF. CDR3 nucleotide sequence: TGTGCCAGCCGGCCAGGGGGACGTACCGGGGAGCTGTTTTTT.

The chain joins TRBV11-2 to TRBJ2-7; TRBD1 might be the D (5 bases). The CDR3 is made up of 14 amino acids. Between the trimmed V and J ends, which lost 2 bases and 4 bases, there was a span of 12 bases. Germline CDR1 reads SGHAT; CDR2 reads FQNNGV. CDR3 amino acids: CASSLSQGLYEQYF. The DNA for the CDR3 is TGTGCCAGCAGCTTATCTCAGGGTCTATACGAGCAGTACTTC.

This clonotype was counted ten times or more. This sequence joins TRBV6-2 or TRBV6-3 and TRBJ2-2; D unclear. CDR3 length equals 13 residues. V lost 7 bases to trimming and J lost 1 base, with 7 bases between them. Germline values: CDR1 MNHEY, CDR2 SVGEGT. The CDR3 loop reads CASIRGNTGELFF. CDR3 nucleotide sequence: TGTGCCAGCATTCGAGGGAACACCGGGGAGCTGTTTTTT.

This clonotype was counted ten times or more. The chain carries TRBV2 and TRBJ1-4; D is ambiguous. Germline V gene data show CDR1 as SNHLY and CDR2 as FYNNEI. Trimming cost V 4 bases and J 5 bases, with 11 bases left between them. The CDR3 spans 14 residues. CDR3 loop: CASSVGRVNEKLFF. CDR3 coding DNA: TGTGCCAGCAGTGTCGGTAGGGTAAATGAAAAACTGTTTTTT.

This clonotype has a count of ten or more. This chain uses TRBV18 with TRBJ2-5, with 10 bases matching TRBD2. Unmatched junction bases numbered 10, after V lost 3 bases and J lost 3 bases. The CDR3 length is 17 residues. The germline V gene has CDR1 KGHSH and CDR2 LQKENI. CDR3 protein: CASSPPTGTSVKETQYF. Here the CDR3 DNA reads TGTGCCAGCTCACCCCCGACCGGGACTAGCGTTAAAGAGACCCAGTACTTC.

Only a few counts were recorded for this clonotype. The chain links TRBV20-1 to TRBJ2-3; D not resolved. Germline lookup yields CDR1 DFQATT and CDR2 SNEGSKA (reference sequence). V lost 1 base, J lost 6 bases, and 8 bases lay in between. The CDR3 extends over 12 amino acids. CDR3 nucleotide sequence: TGCAGTGCTAGAGTTCTCCGGGATACGCAGTATTTT. It codes for CSARVLRDTQYF.

The CDR3 reads CASSPGTLGETQYF. In DNA, the CDR3 is TGTGCCAGCAGTCCCGGGACCCTGGGGGAGACCCAGTACTTC. The gene calls are TRBV27 and TRBJ2-5; D tentatively fits TRBD1 or TRBD2 (5 bases each). Germline V gene data show CDR1 as MNHEY and CDR2 as SMNVEV (reference sequence). V lost 5 bases and J 5 bases, leaving 15 bases between the germline ends. The CDR3 is 14 residues long.

The sample holds many counts of this clonotype. The CDR3 is CASSQAGGTGLNYGYTF. In nucleotides, the CDR3 is TGTGCCAGCAGCCAAGCCGGGGGGACAGGTCTTAACTATGGCTACACCTTC. The V gene is TRBV3-1, the J gene TRBJ1-2; 8 bases agree with TRBD1. With 1 base clipped from V and 1 base from J, the junction kept 8 bases outside the gene matches. The CDR3 runs 17 residues. CDR1 and CDR2 from the germline V gene are LGHDT and YNNKEL (reference sequence).

This clonotype was seen a handful of times. The rearrangement links TRBV5-1 to TRBJ2-7, with D perhaps matching TRBD1 (6 bases). The germline V and J ends were trimmed by 4 bases and 1 base, with 12 bases remaining between them. CDR1 is SGHRS, CDR2 YFSETQ, per germline. The CDR3 consists of 14 residues. The CDR3 region has the DNA TGCGCCAGCAGCCCCCAGACAGGTTCCTACGAGCAGTACTTC. It yields the protein CASSPQTGSYEQYF.

This clonotype has just a few counts. The chain recombines TRBV29-1 with TRBJ2-3; TRBD2 agrees at 8 bases. CDR1 SQVTM and CDR2 ANQGSEA come from the germline V gene. This CDR3 comprises 15 residues. The ends lost 3 bases at V and 3 bases at J; junction bases unmatched: 8. This CDR3 reads CSVEVRGAGTDTQYF. The CDR3 bases are TGCAGCGTTGAGGTGCGGGGGGCTGGGACAGATACGCAGTATTTT.

This clonotype was picked up a small number of times. CDR3 residues: CASSQTLRSPLHF. Here the CDR3 DNA reads TGTGCCAGCAGCCAAACCTTACGGTCACCCCTCCACTTT. The rearrangement joins TRBV14 to TRBJ1-6; D unclear. The CDR3 runs to 13 residues. Per germline, CDR1 SGHDN and CDR2 FVKESK. Between the trimmed V and J ends, which lost 2 bases and 10 bases, there was a span of 9 bases.

This clonotype turned up a few times. The chain is built from TRBV12-3 or TRBV12-4 and TRBJ1-4; D unresolved. The V gene lost 1 base and the J gene lost 8 bases, with 8 bases spanning the gap. The CDR3 spans 13 residues. This chain's CDR3 is CASSLGETEKLFF. The CDR3 nucleotides read TGTGCCAGCAGTTTAGGGGAAACCGAAAAACTGTTTTTT.

This clonotype has a single count. The chain links TRBV6-2 or TRBV6-3 to TRBJ2-3; no definite D call. The CDR3 sequence is 14 residues long. In germline, CDR1 is MNHEY, CDR2 SVGEGT. V shed 2 bases and J shed 2 bases, with 8 bases lying between them. CDR3 sequence reads: CASSYTFATDTQYF. CDR3 DNA sequence: TGTGCCAGCAGTTACACCTTTGCCACAGATACGCAGTATTTT.

V usage is TRBV10-3 and J usage is TRBJ1-2, with D perhaps matching TRBD1 (5 bases). This CDR3 comprises 12 residues. Trimming removed 2 bases at V and 8 bases at J, with 9 bases between. The germline V gene has CDR1 ENHRY and CDR2 SYGVKD. This chain's CDR3 is CAISETGEGYTF. The CDR3 DNA reads as TGTGCCATCAGTGAGACGGGGGAGGGCTACACCTTC.

This clonotype showed up many times. The chain couples TRBV11-2 to TRBJ2-1, with D unclear. Germline V gene sequence: CDR1 SGHAT, CDR2 FQNNGV. CDR3 length equals 11 residues. Trimming shortened V by 0 bases and J by 9 bases, and 3 bases separated the two germline ends. The CDR3 region has the DNA TGTGCCAGCAGCTTAGATATTGAGCAGTTCTTC. Its translation is CASSLDIEQFF.

Of note for this clonotype: A read error may produce the germline difference seen at one junction end. This chain connects TRBV7-7 to TRBJ2-5; D possibly corresponds to TRBD2 (5 bases). Germline CDR1 and CDR2: SSHAT and FNYEAQ (reference sequence). This CDR3 contains 18 residues. The CDR3 coding sequence is TGTGCTAGCAGCTTAGCACTTATTGGAGGCCTCAACCAAGAGACCCAGTACTTC. This encodes CASSLALIGGLNQETQYF.

The rearrangement links TRBV28 to TRBJ1-1, with TRBD1 matching over 9 bases. This CDR3 contains 15 residues. Germline CDR1 and CDR2: MDHEN and SYDVKM. J was trimmed by 4 bases and V by 5 bases; bases with no gene match: 8. The chain's CDR3 is CASSPPGQGSTEAFF. CDR3 DNA: TGTGCCAGCAGTCCCCCGGGACAGGGAAGCACTGAAGCTTTCTTT.